This entry lists 18 T cell receptor beta chains sequenced from one sample in a study of blood T cell repertoires in COVID-19. TCRdb's copy holds only in-frame clones and misses some; the assay was immunoSEQ multiplex PCR. This sample has about 170,000 clones, with around four fifths found just once. Sequenced: PBMCs or T cells enriched from blood (not recorded which). All receptors derive from a woman in her forties or fifties in a cohort exposed to, infected with or recovered from COVID-19 (not recorded which).

The gene calls are TRBV25-1 and TRBJ2-2, with D unclear. Trimming removed 2 bases from V and 5 bases from J, with 12 bases in between. The V gene's germline CDR1 is MGHDK and CDR2 SYGVNS. This CDR3 has 15 amino acids. For the CDR3, the DNA is TGTGCCAGCAGTGAACCCCATACACCAACCGGGGAGCTGTTTTTT. Amino acids: CASSEPHTPTGELFF.

This chain uses TRBV15 with TRBJ1-3; D remains unclear. Germline CDR1 is LNHNV and CDR2 is YYDKDF (reference sequence). This CDR3 is built from 17 residues. The germline V and J ends were trimmed by 0 bases and 0 bases, with 12 bases remaining between them. CDR3 loop: CATSRELRELSGNTIYF. DNA for the CDR3: TGTGCCACCAGCAGAGAGTTGAGGGAGCTCTCTGGAAACACCATATATTTT.

The V call is TRBV19, the J call TRBJ2-7, with TRBD1 identical over 7 bases. Germline CDR1 and CDR2: LNHDA and SQIVND (reference sequence). After removal of 5 bases from V and 3 bases from J, the junction contained 13 bases not matched to a gene. This CDR3 is built from 16 residues. CDR3 nucleotide sequence: TGTGCCAGTAGTCCCGGGACAGAAAACTTTGGCTACGAGCAGTACTTC. This encodes CASSPGTENFGYEQYF.

V and J are TRBV9 and TRBJ1-1; the match to TRBD1 covers 9 bases. After removal of 0 bases from V and 0 bases from J, the junction contained 6 bases not matched to a gene. This CDR3 is built from 17 residues. Germline CDR1 is SGDLS and CDR2 is YYNGEE. The CDR3: CASSVVDRGVMNTEAFF. The CDR3 nucleotides are TGTGCCAGCAGCGTAGTTGACAGGGGGGTAATGAACACTGAAGCTTTCTTT.

The chain uses TRBV10-3 and TRBJ1-2; 8 bases are a match to TRBD1. Germline values: CDR1 ENHRY, CDR2 SYGVKD. This CDR3 comprises 15 residues. V lost 3 bases, J lost 4 bases, and 7 bases stayed unmatched. The CDR3 sequence is CAISDAITGGYGYTF. The CDR3 nucleotides are TGTGCCATCAGTGACGCCATCACAGGGGGCTATGGCTACACCTTC.

The rearrangement links TRBV18 to TRBJ1-1; D not certain. In germline, CDR1 is KGHSH, CDR2 LQKENI. V was cut by 3 bases and J by 8 bases, with 16 bases left in between. This CDR3 region has 14 residues. Written as DNA, the CDR3 is TGTGCCAGCTCACCCCAAGAGGGCGTTTCCGAAGCTTTCTTT. Translation: CASSPQEGVSEAFF.

The chain recombines TRBV3-1 (or the pseudogene TRBV3-2) with TRBJ1-2, with 7 bases fitting TRBD1. With V trimmed by 3 bases and J by 7 bases, 14 bases remained unmatched. The CDR3 extends over 16 amino acids. The germline CDR1 and CDR2 sequences are LGHDT and YNNKEL (reference sequence). The CDR3 spells CASSHATTGWVGGYTF. CDR3 DNA: TGTGCCAGCAGCCACGCCACGACAGGGTGGGTCGGTGGCTACACCTTC.

The rearrangement joins TRBV19 to TRBJ2-7; 8 bases align to TRBD1. V was clipped by 4 bases and J by 3 bases; unmatched bases: 8. Germline CDR1 is LNHDA and CDR2 is SQIVND (reference sequence). This CDR3 is built from 15 residues. DNA of the CDR3: TGTGCCAGTAGTACCCTACGACAGGGGAGCTACGAGCAGTACTTC. This codes for CASSTLRQGSYEQYF.

The V and J genes are TRBV11-2 and TRBJ1-3; 10 bases align to TRBD1. This CDR3 comprises 18 residues. Trimming at V came to 4 bases and at J to 2 bases, leaving 11 bases not matched to a gene. Germline CDR1 is SGHAT and CDR2 is FQNNGV. The CDR3 DNA follows: TGTGCCAGCAGCTCTCCTATAGACAGGGGGCAGACTGGAAACACCATATATTTT. Protein sequence: CASSSPIDRGQTGNTIYF. Filled out from reference TRBV11-2 and TRBJ1-3, the complete variable domain reads EAGVAQSPRYKIIEKRQSVAFWCNPISGHATLYWYQQILGQGPKLLIQFQNNGVVDDSQLPKDRFSAERLKGVDSTLKIQPAKLEDSAVYLCASSSPIDRGQTGNTIYFGEGSWLTVV.

This CDR3 reads CASRLGTSESNEQFF. CDR3 bases: TGTGCCAGCAGGTTAGGGACTAGTGAGTCAAATGAGCAGTTCTTC. This chain connects TRBV9 to TRBJ2-1, with TRBD2 identical over 8 bases. V lost 5 bases, J lost 7 bases, and 11 bases stayed unmatched. The CDR3 is 15 amino acids. CDR1 is SGDLS and CDR2 is YYNGEE in the germline V gene.

This chain joins TRBV27 and TRBJ2-2; D is uncertain. Germline CDR1 reads MNHEY; CDR2 reads SMNVEV (reference sequence). Trimming cost V 5 bases and J 5 bases, with 18 bases left between them. The CDR3 loop spans 16 amino acids. The CDR3: CASSPQAVTMTGELFF. The CDR3, as DNA: TGTGCCAGCAGTCCCCAGGCCGTGACGATGACCGGGGAGCTGTTTTTT.

This chain links TRBV28 with TRBJ2-7; 8 nucleotides match TRBD2. Germline trimming cut 8 bases from V and 5 bases from J; bases unmatched to any gene: 11. The germline CDR1 and CDR2 sequences are MDHEN and SYDVKM. This CDR3 has 14 amino acids. The CDR3 DNA is TGTGCCAGCTTCTCGGGAGGGGTTGGCCACGAGCAGTACTTC. Amino acids: CASFSGGVGHEQYF.

The chain joins TRBV27 to TRBJ1-2; D unclear. Germline V gives CDR1 MNHEY, CDR2 SMNVEV (reference sequence). V lost 6 bases to trimming and J lost 4 bases, with 9 bases between them. The CDR3 is made up of 12 amino acids. The CDR3 DNA follows: TGTGCCAGCAGCGGTCTGTTCTATGGCTACACCTTC. Its translation is CASSGLFYGYTF.

CDR3 region: CASSPVAGAADTQYF. The CDR3 DNA reads TGTGCCAGCAGCCCGGTGGCGGGGGCGGCAGATACGCAGTATTTT. The chain joins TRBV9 to TRBJ2-3; tentative D call: TRBD2 (7 bases). CDR3 length: 15 residues. Germline V gene sequence: CDR1 SGDLS, CDR2 YYNGEE. The V end lost 4 bases, the J end lost 4 bases, and 16 bases lay between the germline ends.

In nucleotides, the CDR3 is TGCGCCAGCAGCTTCTCGGACAGTTCTAATGAAAAACTGTTTTTT. Translation: CASSFSDSSNEKLFF. The chain joins TRBV5-1 to TRBJ1-4, with D maybe TRBD1 (6 bases). V was clipped by 2 bases and J by 3 bases, with 11 bases between them. The germline V gene encodes CDR1 SGHRS and CDR2 YFSETQ. CDR3 size: 15 residues.

The V gene is TRBV30, the J gene TRBJ1-1, with no clear D. CDR1 and CDR2 (germline): GTSNPN, SVGIG (reference sequence). The CDR3 covers 13 residues. Trimming shortened V by 0 bases and J by 4 bases, and 9 bases separated the two germline ends. In DNA form, the CDR3 reads TGTGCCTGGAGTGTACAAGTTGGCACTGAAGCTTTCTTT. It codes for CAWSVQVGTEAFF. The variable domain in full, completed from reference TRBV30 and TRBJ1-1, reads SQTIHQWPATLVQPVGSPLSLECTVEGTSNPNLYWYRQAAGRGLQLLFYSVGIGQISSEVPQNLSASRPQDRQFILSSKKLLLSDSGFYLCAWSVQVGTEAFFGQGTRLTVV.

The J gene is TRBJ1-1, the V gene TRBV6-4, with D unresolved. CDR1 and CDR2 (germline): MRHNA, SNTAGT. The CDR3 has 13 amino acids. Trimming took off 2 bases at V and 4 bases at J, with 8 bases between the two ends. CDR3 DNA sequence: TGTGCCAGCAGTGACGAGGGCGGCACTGAAGCTTTCTTT. It codes for CASSDEGGTEAFF.

CDR3 sequence (DNA): TGTGCCAGCAGCCATTTGGCGACTAGGTCCTTCGGTGAGCAGTTCTTC. It codes for CASSHLATRSFGEQFF. This chain links TRBV3-1 (or the pseudogene TRBV3-2) with TRBJ2-1, with D tentatively TRBD2 (6 bases). The length of the CDR3 is 16 residues. V lost 3 bases and J lost 9, with 21 bases in between. The germline gives CDR1 LGHDT, CDR2 YNNKEL (reference sequence).